This entry lists 21 T cell receptor beta chains sequenced from one sample in a study of blood T cell repertoires in COVID-19. The protocol was immunoSEQ multiplex PCR, while the TCRdb copy is restricted to in-frame clones and leaves out a portion. Here the sample spans approximately 90,000 clones, around 80% being singletons. The specimen was peripheral blood. The receptors come from a human donor in a cohort sampled during active COVID-19.

The V gene is TRBV28, the J gene TRBJ2-3; D may be TRBD2 (5 bases). CDR1 and CDR2 (germline): MDHEN, SYDVKM. The CDR3 runs to 14 residues. Trimming cost V 2 bases and J 6 bases, with 12 bases left between them. CDR3 coding DNA: TGTGCCAGCAGTTTACAGATCGGGATGGATACGCAGTATTTT. Its translation is CASSLQIGMDTQYF.

This clone appeared a few times. The chain couples TRBV4-2 to TRBJ1-5; TRBD1 is a possible D gene (6 bases). Germline V gives CDR1 LGHNA, CDR2 YNFKEQ. The CDR3 has 14 amino acids. V lost 6 bases and J lost 5, with 14 bases in between. The CDR3 region is CASRGRQGYQPQHF. CDR3 DNA sequence: TGTGCCAGCAGAGGGCGGCAGGGGTATCAGCCCCAGCATTTT.

The gene calls are TRBV19 and TRBJ1-5; D possibly corresponds to TRBD1 (6 bases). The V and J ends lost 4 bases and 4 bases respectively, with 11 bases between them. The CDR3 sequence is 14 residues long. CDR1 is LNHDA, CDR2 SQIVND, per germline (reference sequence). CDR3 protein: CASSTGTRNQPQHF. The CDR3 nucleotides read TGTGCCAGTAGTACCGGGACAAGAAATCAGCCCCAGCATTTT.

The V and J genes are TRBV5-3 and TRBJ2-1; 16 bases match TRBD2. TRBV5-3 is annotated as an ORF whose role is uncertain. The V gene end was trimmed by 3 bases and the J gene end by 3 bases; junction bases not matched to a gene: 6. CDR3 length: 18 residues. CDR3 amino acids: CARSSGTSGRACYNEQFF. The CDR3 nucleotides read TGTGCCAGAAGCTCGGGGACTAGCGGGAGGGCCTGCTACAATGAGCAGTTCTTC.

This chain joins TRBV4-2 and TRBJ2-1; 9 bases agree with TRBD1. V trimming: 1 base; J trimming: 7 bases; junction bases outside the gene matches: 5. CDR3 length: 15 amino acids. From germline, CDR1 is LGHNA and CDR2 YNFKEQ. CDR3 region: CASSQVQGAGNEQFF. The CDR3 DNA reads TGTGCCAGCAGCCAAGTACAGGGGGCGGGAAATGAGCAGTTCTTC.

The chain is built from TRBV28 and TRBJ1-5; no clear D gene. The CDR3 consists of 15 residues. CDR1 and CDR2 from the germline V gene are MDHEN and SYDVKM. The ends were cut back, 6 bases at V and 9 bases at J, with 21 bases in the middle. CDR3: CASSPPVRLVPPQHF. The CDR3 bases are TGTGCCAGCAGCCCACCCGTGAGGTTAGTTCCGCCCCAGCATTTT. The full variable domain, its missing parts supplied by reference TRBV28 and TRBJ1-5, is DVKVTQSSRYLVKRTGEKVFLECVQDMDHENMFWYRQDPGLGLRLIYFSYDVKMKEKGDIPEGYSVSREKKERFSLILESASTNQTSMYLCASSPPVRLVPPQHFGDGTRLSIL.

This clone was found many times. V gene TRBV4-2 combines with J gene TRBJ2-2, with 10 bases lining up with TRBD1. Germline loops: CDR1 LGHNA, CDR2 YNFKEQ. This CDR3 spans 16 amino acids. Trimming at V came to 4 bases and at J to 6 bases, leaving 8 bases not matched to a gene. CDR3 DNA sequence: TGTGCCAGCAGCCGCTTGACAGGGGGCGCGTCCGGGGAGCTGTTTTTT. Translated: CASSRLTGGASGELFF.

This clone appeared a few times. CDR3 bases: TGTGCCAGCAGTCTTTCAAACAGGGAGAACTATGGCTACACCTTC. Protein: CASSLSNRENYGYTF. This chain connects TRBV28 to TRBJ1-2, with a tentative D call TRBD1 (6 bases). The V end was cut by 5 bases, the J end by 2 bases, with 15 bases between. The CDR3 contains 15 residues. Looked up from germline, CDR1 is MDHEN and CDR2 is SYDVKM.

The rearrangement joins TRBV27 to TRBJ2-1, with D tentatively TRBD2 (9 bases). The CDR3 has 19 amino acids. Germline-derived CDR1 and CDR2 are MNHEY and SMNVEV (reference sequence). Trimming left V 8 bases short and J 7 bases short, with 33 bases between. The CDR3, as DNA: TGTGCCAGCCATGACAGGGGATTTTTCTTGCTAGCGGGACAAAATGAGCAGTTCTTC. As protein: CASHDRGFFLLAGQNEQFF.

The chain recombines TRBV18 with TRBJ2-7, with TRBD1 matching over 8 bases. The CDR3 runs 16 residues. Unmatched junction bases numbered 10, after V lost 6 bases and J lost 0 bases. From germline, CDR1 is KGHSH and CDR2 LQKENI. The CDR3 loop is CASSRQTGESSYEQYF. CDR3 DNA: TGTGCCAGCTCGCGACAGACAGGGGAAAGCTCCTACGAGCAGTACTTC.

The rearrangement uses TRBV5-1 and TRBJ2-5; 9 bases map to TRBD1. J gave up 5 bases and V 4 bases, and 9 bases lay outside the gene matches. Germline values: CDR1 SGHRS, CDR2 YFSETQ. The CDR3 loop spans 15 amino acids. Written as DNA, the CDR3 is TGCGCCAGCAGCCTTACAGGGGGCGCATTGGAGACCCAGTACTTC. Its translation: CASSLTGGALETQYF.

CDR3 coding DNA: TGCGCCAGCAGCCACCCTAGCGGGAGTTCCGACGAGCAGTACTTC. Translated: CASSHPSGSSDEQYF. The chain combines TRBV4-1 with TRBJ2-7; 10 bases fit TRBD2. Trimming cost V 3 bases and J 5 bases; bases outside gene matches: 7. Per the germline V gene, CDR1 is MGHRA and CDR2 is YSYEKL. CDR3 length: 15 residues.

The chain carries TRBV29-1 and TRBJ2-7; the match to TRBD2 covers 9 bases. V lost 1 base, J lost 0 bases, and 10 bases stayed unmatched. This CDR3 contains 17 residues. Germline V gene data show CDR1 as SQVTM and CDR2 as ANQGSEA. This CDR3 reads CSVEVGLAGGDSYEQYF. CDR3 nucleotides: TGCAGCGTTGAAGTAGGTTTGGCGGGAGGGGACTCCTACGAGCAGTACTTC.

The V gene is TRBV7-9, the J gene TRBJ1-2; TRBD1 matches at 9 bases. V lost 3 bases to trimming and J lost 0 bases; unmatched junction nucleotides: 2. There are 15 residues in the CDR3. Germline V lookup: CDR1 SEHNR, CDR2 FQNEAQ (reference sequence). CDR3 DNA sequence: TGTGCCAGCAGCTTGACAGGGGGTACTAACTATGGCTACACCTTC. Its translation: CASSLTGGTNYGYTF.

This clone has just one count. V and J are TRBV12-3 or TRBV12-4 and TRBJ2-1; tentatively, D is TRBD2 (5 bases). The CDR3 has 13 amino acids. V was clipped by 7 bases and J by 3 bases, with 10 bases between them. CDR3: CASTADYYNEQFF. DNA for the CDR3: TGTGCCAGCACCGCCGACTACTACAATGAGCAGTTCTTC.

This clone came up a few times. An end of the junction differs from the germline gene, which may be a read error. This chain uses TRBV7-9 with TRBJ2-6, with TRBD1 identical over 7 bases. This CDR3 contains 18 residues. Germline V gene data show CDR1 as SEHNR and CDR2 as FQNEAQ (reference sequence). CDR3 sequence: CASNLGTGALSGANVLTF. In nucleotides, the CDR3 is TGTGCCAGCAACTTAGGTACAGGGGCCCTCTCTGGGGCCAACGTCCTGACTTTC.

V gene TRBV5-6 combines with J gene TRBJ2-1; TRBD2 might be the D (5 bases). Germline V gene sequence: CDR1 SGHDT, CDR2 YYEEEE. V was clipped by 4 bases and J by 7 bases, with 12 bases between them. CDR3 size: 13 residues. The CDR3 nucleotides read TGTGCCAGCAGCCCGGGTAGAGGGAATGAGCAGTTCTTC. This gives the protein CASSPGRGNEQFF.

The gene calls are TRBV7-2 and TRBJ1-5; the D gene is possibly TRBD1 (6 bases). Trimming cost V 7 bases and J 0 bases, with 13 bases left between them. Germline V CDR1 and CDR2: SGHTA, FQGNSA. The CDR3 runs 15 residues. CDR3 amino acids: CASNLRGYSNQPQHF. CDR3 nucleotides: TGTGCCAGCAACCTCAGGGGCTATAGCAATCAGCCCCAGCATTTT.

The V and J genes are TRBV6-2 or TRBV6-3 and TRBJ2-1; TRBD2 matches 7 bases. Germline V lookup: CDR1 MNHEY, CDR2 SVGEGT. CDR3 length equals 18 residues. The V and J ends lost 3 bases and 4 bases, in that order; junction bases with no gene match: 15. CDR3 sequence (DNA): TGTGCCAGCAGTTATTCCCTTCGCGTGGGAGCGGGATACAATGAGCAGTTCTTC. Its translation is CASSYSLRVGAGYNEQFF.

This clone occurred once. The chain couples TRBV6-6 to TRBJ1-4, with 11 bases matching TRBD1. V gave up 6 bases and J gave up 7 bases; unmatched junction bases: 7. CDR3 length equals 15 residues. The germline gives CDR1 MNHNY, CDR2 SVGAGI (reference sequence). CDR3 loop: CASRTGGQGAEKLFF. For the CDR3, the DNA is TGTGCCAGCAGAACAGGAGGACAGGGGGCTGAAAAACTGTTTTTT.

The chain is built from TRBV5-1 and TRBJ2-1, with 9 bases fitting TRBD1. The germline CDR1 and CDR2 sequences are SGHRS and YFSETQ. This CDR3 region has 15 residues. The junction had 14 bases not matched to a gene; V was cut back by 8 bases and J by 8 bases. The CDR3 DNA reads as TGCGCCAGGGATCCTAACCGGGACAGGGACGATGAGCAGTTCTTC. Residues: CARDPNRDRDDEQFF.